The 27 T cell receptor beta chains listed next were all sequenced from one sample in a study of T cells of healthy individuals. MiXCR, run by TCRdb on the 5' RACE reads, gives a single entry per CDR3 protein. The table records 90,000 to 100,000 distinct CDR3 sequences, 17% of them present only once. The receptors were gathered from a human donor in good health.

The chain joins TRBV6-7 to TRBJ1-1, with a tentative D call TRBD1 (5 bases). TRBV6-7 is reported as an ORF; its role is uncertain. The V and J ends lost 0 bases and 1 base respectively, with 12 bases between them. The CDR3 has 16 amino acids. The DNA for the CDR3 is TGTGCCAGCAGTTACTCGACTAGGCAGGGGAACACTGAAGCTTTCTTT. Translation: CASSYSTRQGNTEAFF.

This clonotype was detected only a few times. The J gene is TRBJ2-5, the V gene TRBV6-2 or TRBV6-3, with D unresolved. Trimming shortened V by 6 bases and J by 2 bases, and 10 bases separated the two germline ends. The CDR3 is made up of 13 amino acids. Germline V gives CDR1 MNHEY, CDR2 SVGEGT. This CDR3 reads CASSLLRQETQYF. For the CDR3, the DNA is TGTGCCAGCAGCTTGCTCCGTCAAGAGACCCAGTACTTC.

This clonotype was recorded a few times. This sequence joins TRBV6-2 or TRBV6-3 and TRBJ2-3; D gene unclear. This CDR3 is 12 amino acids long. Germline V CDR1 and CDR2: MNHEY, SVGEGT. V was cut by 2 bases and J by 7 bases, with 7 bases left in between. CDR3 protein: CASSYPSNTQYF. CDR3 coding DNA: TGTGCCAGCAGTTACCCATCCAATACGCAGTATTTT.

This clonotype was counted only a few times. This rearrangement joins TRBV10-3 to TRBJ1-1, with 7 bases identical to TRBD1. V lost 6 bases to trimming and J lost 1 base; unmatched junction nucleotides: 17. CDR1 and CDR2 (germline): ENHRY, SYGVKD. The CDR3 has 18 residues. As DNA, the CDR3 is TGTGCCATCAGGGGCCAGGTGGAGGGGGCCTCGCCGAACACTGAAGCTTTCTTT. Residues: CAIRGQVEGASPNTEAFF.

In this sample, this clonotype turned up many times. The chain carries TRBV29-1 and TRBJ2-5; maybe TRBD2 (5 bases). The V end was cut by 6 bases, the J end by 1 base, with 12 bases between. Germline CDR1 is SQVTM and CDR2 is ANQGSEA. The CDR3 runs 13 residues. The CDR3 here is CSVGRDVQETQYF. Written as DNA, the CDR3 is TGCAGCGTAGGACGGGATGTCCAAGAGACCCAGTACTTC.

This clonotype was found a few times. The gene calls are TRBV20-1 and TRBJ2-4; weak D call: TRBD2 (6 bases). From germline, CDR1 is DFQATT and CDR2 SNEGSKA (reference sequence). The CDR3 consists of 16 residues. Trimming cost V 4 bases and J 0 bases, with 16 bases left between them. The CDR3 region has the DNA TGCAGTGCTACACGACCAGGAGGGCTAGCCAAAAACATTCAGTACTTC. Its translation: CSATRPGGLAKNIQYF.

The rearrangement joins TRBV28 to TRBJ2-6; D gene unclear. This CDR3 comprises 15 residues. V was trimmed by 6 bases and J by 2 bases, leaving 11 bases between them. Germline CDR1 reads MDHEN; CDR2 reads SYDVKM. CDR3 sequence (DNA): TGTGCCAGCAGCCCAGCACCCCCTGGGGCCAACGTCCTGACTTTC. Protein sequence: CASSPAPPGANVLTF.

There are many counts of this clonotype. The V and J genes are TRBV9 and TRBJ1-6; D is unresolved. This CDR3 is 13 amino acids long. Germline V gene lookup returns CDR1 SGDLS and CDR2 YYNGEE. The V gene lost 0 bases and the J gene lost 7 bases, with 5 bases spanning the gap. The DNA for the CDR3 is TGTGCCAGCAGCGTAGACGGAAATTCACCCCTCCACTTT. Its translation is CASSVDGNSPLHF.

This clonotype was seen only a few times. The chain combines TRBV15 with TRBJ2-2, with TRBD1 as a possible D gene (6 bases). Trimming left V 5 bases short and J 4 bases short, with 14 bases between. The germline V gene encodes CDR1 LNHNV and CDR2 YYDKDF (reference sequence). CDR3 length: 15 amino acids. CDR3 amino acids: CATSVEGEGTGELFF. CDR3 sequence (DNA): TGTGCCACCAGCGTAGAGGGGGAAGGCACCGGGGAGCTGTTTTTT.

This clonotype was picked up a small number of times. CDR3 in DNA: TGTGCCAGCAGCCCTTCCGGGACGGTCAACGAGCAGTACTTC. Translation gives CASSPSGTVNEQYF. The chain recombines TRBV7-7 with TRBJ2-7; D may correspond to TRBD1 or TRBD2 (5 bases each). The V end was cut by 5 bases, the J end by 5 bases, with 16 bases between. Germline CDR1 and CDR2: SSHAT and FNYEAQ (reference sequence). The CDR3 has 14 amino acids. Combining the CDR3 with reference TRBV7-7 and TRBJ2-7 gives the whole variable domain GAGVSQSPRYKVTKRGQDVTLRCDPISSHATLYWYQQALGQGPEFLTYFNYEAQPDKSGLPSDRFSAERPEGSISTLTIQRTEQRDSAMYRCASSPSGTVNEQYFGPGTRLTVT.

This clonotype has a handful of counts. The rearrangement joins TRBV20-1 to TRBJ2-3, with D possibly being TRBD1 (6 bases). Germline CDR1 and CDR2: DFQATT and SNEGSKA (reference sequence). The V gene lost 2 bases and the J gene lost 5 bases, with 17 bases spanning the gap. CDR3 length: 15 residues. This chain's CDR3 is CSARLRLGAGDTQYF. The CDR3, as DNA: TGCAGTGCTAGACTAAGGCTGGGGGCGGGAGATACGCAGTATTTT.

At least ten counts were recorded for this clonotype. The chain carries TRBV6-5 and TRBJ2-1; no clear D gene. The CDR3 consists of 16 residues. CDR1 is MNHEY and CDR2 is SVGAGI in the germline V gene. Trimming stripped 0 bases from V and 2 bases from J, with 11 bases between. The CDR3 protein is CASSYSEHVTYNEQFF. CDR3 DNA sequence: TGTGCCAGCAGTTACTCAGAACACGTCACCTACAATGAGCAGTTCTTC.

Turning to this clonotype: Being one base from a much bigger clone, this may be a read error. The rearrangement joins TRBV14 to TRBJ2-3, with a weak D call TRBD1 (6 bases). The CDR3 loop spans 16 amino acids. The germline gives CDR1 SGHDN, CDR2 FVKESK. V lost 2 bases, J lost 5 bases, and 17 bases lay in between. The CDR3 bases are TGTGCCAGCAGCCAACCAGGGACAAGGGGTAAAGATACGCAGTATTTT. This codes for CASSQPGTRGKDTQYF.

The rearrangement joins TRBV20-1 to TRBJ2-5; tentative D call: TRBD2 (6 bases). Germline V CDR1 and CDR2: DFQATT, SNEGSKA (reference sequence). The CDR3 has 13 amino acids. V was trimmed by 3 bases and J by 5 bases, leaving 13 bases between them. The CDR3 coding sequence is TGCAGTGCTAGCGAGAGGGCGGGGGAGACCCAGTACTTC. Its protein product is CSASERAGETQYF.

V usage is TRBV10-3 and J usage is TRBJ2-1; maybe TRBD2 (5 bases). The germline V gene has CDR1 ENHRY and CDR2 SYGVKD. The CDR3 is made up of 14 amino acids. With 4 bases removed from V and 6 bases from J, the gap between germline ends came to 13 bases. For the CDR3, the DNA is TGTGCCATCAGTGGGTCAACGGGATTCAATGAGCAGTTCTTC. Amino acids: CAISGSTGFNEQFF.

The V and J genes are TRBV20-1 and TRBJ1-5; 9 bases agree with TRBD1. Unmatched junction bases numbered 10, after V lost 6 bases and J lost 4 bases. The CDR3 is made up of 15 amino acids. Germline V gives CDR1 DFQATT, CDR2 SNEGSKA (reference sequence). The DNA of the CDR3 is TGCAGTGCAATACAGGGGGCGAGAGCAAATCAGCCCCAGCATTTT. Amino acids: CSAIQGARANQPQHF.

This CDR3 is CASSLLASSYNEQFF. The CDR3 bases are TGTGCCAGCAGCTTATTAGCGAGCTCCTACAATGAGCAGTTCTTC. The J gene is TRBJ2-1, the V gene TRBV7-3; TRBD2 is a possible D gene (5 bases). Trimming cost V 2 bases and J 0 bases, with 8 bases left between them. The CDR3 runs to 15 residues. Germline V gene sequence: CDR1 SGHTA, CDR2 FQGTGA.

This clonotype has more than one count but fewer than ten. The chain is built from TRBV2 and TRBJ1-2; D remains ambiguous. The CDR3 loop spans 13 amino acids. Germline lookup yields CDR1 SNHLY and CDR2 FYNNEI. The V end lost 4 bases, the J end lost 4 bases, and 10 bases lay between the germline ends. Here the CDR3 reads CASSGHDPYGYTF. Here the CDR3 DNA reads TGTGCCAGCAGTGGACATGATCCCTATGGCTACACCTTC.

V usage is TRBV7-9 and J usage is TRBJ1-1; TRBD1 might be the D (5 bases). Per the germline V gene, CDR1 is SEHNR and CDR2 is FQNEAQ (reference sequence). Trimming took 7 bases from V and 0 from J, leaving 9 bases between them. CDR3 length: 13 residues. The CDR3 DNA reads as TGTGCCAGCATGGGACGGCTGAACACTGAAGCTTTCTTT. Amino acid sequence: CASMGRLNTEAFF.

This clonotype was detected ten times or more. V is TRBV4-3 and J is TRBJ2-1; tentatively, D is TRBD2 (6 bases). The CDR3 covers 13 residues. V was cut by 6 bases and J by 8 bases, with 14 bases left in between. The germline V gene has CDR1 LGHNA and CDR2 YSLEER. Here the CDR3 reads CASSLDGRHEQFF. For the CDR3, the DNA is TGCGCCAGCAGTCTTGACGGGAGACATGAGCAGTTCTTC.

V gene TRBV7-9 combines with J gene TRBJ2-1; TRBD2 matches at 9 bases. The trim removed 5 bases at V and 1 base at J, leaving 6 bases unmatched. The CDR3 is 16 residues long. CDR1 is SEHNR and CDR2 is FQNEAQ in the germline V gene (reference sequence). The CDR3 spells CASSRSGGPSYNEQFF. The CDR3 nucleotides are TGTGCCAGCAGCCGAAGCGGGGGGCCGTCCTACAATGAGCAGTTCTTC.

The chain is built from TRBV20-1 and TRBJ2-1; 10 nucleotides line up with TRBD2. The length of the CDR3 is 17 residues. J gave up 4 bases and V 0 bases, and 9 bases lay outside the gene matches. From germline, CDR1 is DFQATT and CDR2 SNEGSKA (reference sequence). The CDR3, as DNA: TGCAGTGCTAGAGATGAGATCGGGACTAGCGCGTACAATGAGCAGTTCTTC. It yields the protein CSARDEIGTSAYNEQFF.

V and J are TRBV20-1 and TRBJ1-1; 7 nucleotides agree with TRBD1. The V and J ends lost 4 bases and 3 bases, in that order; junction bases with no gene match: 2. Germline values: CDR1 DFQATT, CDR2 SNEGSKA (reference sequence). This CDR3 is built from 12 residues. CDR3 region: CSAKGAYTEAFF. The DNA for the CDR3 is TGCAGTGCTAAGGGGGCTTACACTGAAGCTTTCTTT.

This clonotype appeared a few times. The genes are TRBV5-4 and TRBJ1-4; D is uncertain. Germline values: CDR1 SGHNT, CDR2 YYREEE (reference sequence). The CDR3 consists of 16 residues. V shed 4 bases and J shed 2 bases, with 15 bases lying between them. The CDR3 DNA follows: TGTGCCAGCAGCCTTGCATCTGCAGACACTAATGAAAAACTGTTTTTT. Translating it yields CASSLASADTNEKLFF.

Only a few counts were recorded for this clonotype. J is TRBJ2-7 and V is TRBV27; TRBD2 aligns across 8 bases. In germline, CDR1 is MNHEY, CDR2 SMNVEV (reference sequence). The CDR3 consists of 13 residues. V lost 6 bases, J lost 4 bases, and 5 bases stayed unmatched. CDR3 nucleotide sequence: TGTGCCAGCAGGGCTAGCGGGCGATACGAGCAGTACTTC. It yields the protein CASRASGRYEQYF.

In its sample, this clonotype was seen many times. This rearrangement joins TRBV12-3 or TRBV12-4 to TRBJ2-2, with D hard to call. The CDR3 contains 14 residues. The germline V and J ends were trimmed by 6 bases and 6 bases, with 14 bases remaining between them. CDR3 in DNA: TGTGCCAGCAGAAGCCGACCCCACCCCGGGGAGCTGTTTTTT. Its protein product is CASRSRPHPGELFF.

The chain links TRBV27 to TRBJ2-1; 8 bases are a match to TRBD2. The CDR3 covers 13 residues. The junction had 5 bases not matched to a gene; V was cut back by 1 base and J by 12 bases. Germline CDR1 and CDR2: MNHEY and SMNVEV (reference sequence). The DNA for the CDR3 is TGTGCCAGCAGTTTATTACCGGGAGGGCGGCAGTTCTTC. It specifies CASSLLPGGRQFF.